This T cell receptor (beta chain) derives from a study of blood T cell repertoires in COVID-19. Whole-study context: Donors in the United States, Italy and Spain gave samples during acute or convalescent COVID-19. T cells, B-cell-depleted T cells, or PBMCs supplied cDNA or gDNA.

In the authors' workflow: Reference gene primer amplification yielded estimated nucleated cell counts. Assay used: immunoSEQ multiplex PCR; TCRdb lists only in-frame clones, some missing. V and J calls and clone size follow that table, whereas D and trimming were derived from the DNA. This table has about 69,000 clones, 60% to 80% appearing once. Germline CDR1 and CDR2: MNHEY and SMNVEV (reference sequence). The V end was cut by 2 bases, the J end by 5 bases, with 10 bases between. The CDR3 extends over 14 amino acids. The TCR originated in a man aged 60-69 years with acute or convalescent COVID-19. This sequence joins TRBV27 and TRBJ2-1; no firm D call. Sample: peripheral blood. The CDR3 protein is CASSLRQVDNEQFF. Written as DNA, the CDR3 is TGTGCCAGCAGTTTAAGACAAGTCGACAATGAGCAGTTCTTC.